This T cell receptor (beta chain) was obtained from a study of beta chain features in type 1 diabetes. Study-wide findings and caveats: The similarity of naive, central memory and Treg TCRB repertoires appeared greater among patients than among healthy donors.

This clone was picked up a small number of times. Its target is unknown. Compared with germline, one end of the junction differs, possibly owing to a read error. Reverse transcribing all isolated RNA meant expressed TCRB transcripts were sequenced. About 3.6 million reads were obtained on average from naive, central memory and regulatory T cell samples. Sequenced by immunoSEQ multiplex PCR; TCRdb stores in-frame clones only, minus some. The profile covers 150,000 or so clones, with less than 10% appearing a single time and approximately 0.65% taken by the ten largest. The germline V gene encodes CDR1 SGHNT and CDR2 YYREEE (reference sequence). The CDR3 covers 11 residues.

V usage is TRBV5-4 and J usage is TRBJ2-7; D gene uncertain. The sequenced material came from central memory CD4+ T cells from blood. The clonotype originates from a woman between 40 and 50 years old in good health. In DNA, the CDR3 is TGTGCCAGCTATTCCTCCGACGAGCAGTACTTC. It specifies CASYSSDEQYF.